Below are 9 T cell receptor beta chains sequenced from a single sample in a study of a mutant IDH1 vaccine in newly diagnosed glioma. The sample's time point: week 47, end of study. Every vaccine dose comprised 300 ug of mutant IDH1 20-mer peptide plus topical imiquimod. Data came from immunoSEQ multiplex PCR; TCRdb stores just in-frame clones and leaves some out. Of tens of thousands of clones in the sample, about 81% were seen once. These receptors are not linked to any known antigen. The material sequenced was PBMCs, taken from a glioma patient whose treatment included an IDH1 peptide vaccine. The receptors come from a man in his forties with glioma.

The V gene is TRBV30, the J gene TRBJ2-5; TRBD1 matches 9 bases. This CDR3 spans 14 amino acids. V lost 1 base to trimming and J lost 6 bases; unmatched junction nucleotides: 6. Germline V gene lookup returns CDR1 GTSNPN and CDR2 SVGIG (reference sequence). This CDR3 reads CAWSAGTGTKTQYF. As DNA, the CDR3 is TGTGCCTGGAGTGCCGGGACAGGGACGAAGACCCAGTACTTC. The entire variable domain, with the rest obtained from reference TRBV30 and TRBJ2-5, is as follows: SQTIHQWPATLVQPVGSPLSLECTVEGTSNPNLYWYRQAAGRGLQLLFYSVGIGQISSEVPQNLSASRPQDRQFILSSKKLLLSDSGFYLCAWSAGTGTKTQYFGPGTRLLVL.

Here the CDR3 reads CSVEDLVSYEQYF. The CDR3 nucleotides are TGCAGCGTTGAAGATCTGGTATCCTACGAGCAGTACTTC. The rearrangement joins TRBV29-1 to TRBJ2-7; unclear D gene. V was clipped by 0 bases and J by 1 base, with 7 bases between them. The CDR3 is 13 amino acids. Germline V CDR1 and CDR2: SQVTM, ANQGSEA.

The chain combines TRBV30 with TRBJ2-2, with D maybe TRBD2 (6 bases). This CDR3 contains 13 residues. Per germline, CDR1 GTSNPN and CDR2 SVGIG (reference sequence). Written as DNA, the CDR3 is TGTACAGCCGGGAGAGAGGGGACCGGGGAGCTGTTTTTT. Residues: CTAGREGTGELFF.

The chain has TRBV19 and TRBJ1-1, with D unresolved. The CDR3 has 12 amino acids. V lost 8 bases and J 3 bases, leaving 10 bases between the germline ends. Per the germline V gene, CDR1 is LNHDA and CDR2 is SQIVND (reference sequence). The CDR3 DNA reads as TGTGCCAGTCAAGGGTCTTACACTGAAGCTTTCTTT. Its translation is CASQGSYTEAFF.

This clone has just a few counts. The rearrangement links TRBV7-2 to TRBJ2-7, with 7 positions matching TRBD1. V was pared by 5 bases and J by 0 bases, with 4 bases of the junction left unmatched. The CDR3 has 14 amino acids. CDR1 is SGHTA, CDR2 FQGNSA, per germline. CDR3 sequence (DNA): TGTGCCAGCAGCCAGGACAGGTACTCCTACGAGCAGTACTTC. Translated: CASSQDRYSYEQYF.

J is TRBJ1-6 and V is TRBV7-9; D gene uncertain. The CDR3 sequence is 15 residues long. Per germline, CDR1 SEHNR and CDR2 FQNEAQ (reference sequence). Trimming took 5 bases from V and 8 from J, leaving 16 bases between them. The CDR3 protein is CASSRTDLYYSPLHF. In nucleotides, the CDR3 is TGTGCCAGCAGCCGGACGGATCTATATTATTCACCCCTCCACTTT.

This clone was detected a few times. This chain links TRBV6-4 with TRBJ1-1, with unresolved D. Germline CDR1 MRHNA, CDR2 SNTAGT. This CDR3 spans 13 amino acids. The germline V and J ends were trimmed by 2 bases and 10 bases, with 14 bases remaining between them. This chain's CDR3 is CASSDNSGEAAFF. CDR3 bases: TGTGCCAGCAGTGACAACTCTGGGGAAGCAGCTTTCTTT.

The V gene is TRBV14, the J gene TRBJ2-2; D gene ambiguous. Deletions cut 2 bases from V and 0 bases from J, with 4 bases between. The CDR3 length is 14 residues. Germline values: CDR1 SGHDN, CDR2 FVKESK. The CDR3 region is CASSQSANTGELFF. The CDR3 DNA is TGTGCCAGCAGCCAATCAGCGAACACCGGGGAGCTGTTTTTT.

In DNA form, the CDR3 reads TGTGCCAGCAGTTTGAGTGGGGGTGGGGATGAAAAACTGTTTTTT. It encodes CASSLSGGGDEKLFF. The chain recombines TRBV28 with TRBJ1-4; D is possibly TRBD1 (5 bases). The CDR3 is made up of 15 amino acids. Germline lookup yields CDR1 MDHEN and CDR2 SYDVKM. V gave up 3 bases and J gave up 6 bases, with 14 bases separating them.